The next 12 T cell receptor beta chains were all read from a single sample in a study of vaccination and CD4 T cells after COVID-19. No antigen has been assigned to these receptors. The treatment was: 10-day PBMC culture with coronavirus spike peptide pools or control peptides (ViraFEST assay). Samples of CD4+ T cells were obtained from the unexposed donor before the COVID-19 pandemic (2011-2018). An Oncomine TCR Beta short-read assay was used to sequence the DNA from cultured CD4+ T cells. TCRdb reanalysed the PCR reads using MiXCR and keeps one entry per CDR3 protein. Here the sample spans thousands of distinct CDR3 sequences, 39% being singletons. Sequencing was carried out using CD4+ T cells from blood, cultured in vitro. The receptors here all came from a human donor in good health.

This clonotype was seen a few times. The chain is built from TRBV2 and TRBJ1-2, with TRBD1 matching 8 bases. The trim removed 6 bases at V and 2 bases at J, leaving 2 bases unmatched. The CDR3 runs 13 residues. The V gene's germline CDR1 is SNHLY and CDR2 FYNNEI. The CDR3 DNA is TGTGCCAGCAGCGACAGGGGAAACTATGGCTACACCTTC. This encodes CASSDRGNYGYTF.

This rearrangement joins TRBV6-1 to TRBJ1-5, with TRBD1 as a possible D gene (6 bases). The CDR3 covers 16 residues. The germline V gene encodes CDR1 MNHNS and CDR2 SASEGT. V lost 5 bases and J 2 bases, leaving 16 bases between the germline ends. The CDR3 DNA sequence: TGTGCCAGCAGTCGGGGATGGGAGGGGGGCAATCAGCCCCAGCATTTT. Its translation is CASSRGWEGGNQPQHF.

This clonotype was found a few times. V gene TRBV7-2 combines with J gene TRBJ1-1; D is ambiguous. The germline gives CDR1 SGHTA, CDR2 FQGNSA. The CDR3 spans 14 residues. With 5 bases removed from V and 0 bases from J, the gap between germline ends came to 10 bases. CDR3 DNA sequence: TGTGCCAGCAGCCATACGAGAATGAACACTGAAGCTTTCTTT. It specifies CASSHTRMNTEAFF.

The chain employs TRBV7-2 and TRBJ2-1; no firm D call. CDR1 and CDR2 (germline): SGHTA, FQGNSA. Trimming removed 3 bases at V and 7 bases at J, with 7 bases between. The CDR3 totals 12 residues. The CDR3 protein is CASSFSWNEQFF. The CDR3 DNA is TGTGCCAGCAGCTTTAGCTGGAATGAGCAGTTCTTC. Drawing the rest from reference TRBV7-2 and TRBJ2-1, the complete variable domain is GAGVSQSPSNKVTEKGKDVELRCDPISGHTALYWYRQSLGQGLEFLIYFQGNSAPDKSGLPSDRFSAERTGGSVSTLTIQRTQQEDSAVYLCASSFSWNEQFFGPGTRLTVL.

The V gene is TRBV6-4, the J gene TRBJ1-5; possible D gene TRBD1, 5 bases. The CDR3 length is 15 residues. Germline-derived CDR1 and CDR2 are MRHNA and SNTAGT. The V and J ends lost 0 bases and 4 bases respectively, with 10 bases between them. The CDR3 here is CASSDSKGLNQPQHF. DNA of the CDR3: TGTGCCAGCAGTGACTCGAAGGGGCTAAATCAGCCCCAGCATTTT.

A single count supports this clonotype. The V gene is TRBV20-1, the J gene TRBJ1-1; possible D gene TRBD1, 5 bases. The CDR3 is made up of 13 amino acids. CDR1 and CDR2 (germline): DFQATT, SNEGSKA (reference sequence). V was shortened by 0 bases and J by 4 bases, with 9 bases between the two germline ends. CDR3 sequence: CSARDLGGTEAFF. The CDR3 DNA is TGCAGTGCTAGAGATTTGGGGGGCACTGAAGCTTTCTTT.

This chain links TRBV14 with TRBJ1-2, with D tentatively TRBD1 (5 bases). The CDR3 has 13 residues. Germline values: CDR1 SGHDN, CDR2 FVKESK. Trimming removed 1 base at V and 4 bases at J, with 7 bases between. This CDR3 is CASSQVTGYGYTF. The CDR3 nucleotides read TGTGCCAGCAGCCAAGTAACAGGCTATGGCTACACCTTC.

This chain links TRBV19 with TRBJ1-2, with D possibly TRBD1 on 6 matching bases. V was cut by 0 bases and J by 8 bases, with 10 bases left in between. This CDR3 is 13 amino acids long. Germline V CDR1 and CDR2: LNHDA, SQIVND (reference sequence). DNA for the CDR3: TGTGCCAGTAGTATAGAGGGGGCGCGGGGCTACACCTTC. This gives the protein CASSIEGARGYTF.

This chain connects TRBV20-1 to TRBJ2-1; D gene ambiguous. CDR1 is DFQATT and CDR2 is SNEGSKA in the germline V gene (reference sequence). The CDR3 spans 13 residues. The germline V and J ends were trimmed by 3 bases and 6 bases, with 12 bases remaining between them. The CDR3 here is CSARSWRSNEQFF. The CDR3, as DNA: TGCAGTGCTAGGAGCTGGCGGAGCAATGAGCAGTTCTTC.

The rearrangement links TRBV5-1 to TRBJ1-2, with D perhaps TRBD1 (5 bases). Trimming pared 4 bases from V and 4 bases from J, leaving 11 bases between. Germline V lookup: CDR1 SGHRS, CDR2 YFSETQ. The CDR3 covers 13 residues. This CDR3 reads CASSPGTTYGYTF. The CDR3 DNA reads TGCGCCAGCAGCCCCGGGACCACCTATGGCTACACCTTC.

The sample holds one count of this clonotype. The chain employs TRBV2 and TRBJ1-5; D unresolved. The CDR3 spans 13 residues. Per the germline V gene, CDR1 is SNHLY and CDR2 is FYNNEI. V lost 6 bases to trimming and J lost 6 bases, with 12 bases between them. The CDR3 is CASRGVSGQPQHF. In nucleotides, the CDR3 is TGTGCCAGCAGGGGCGTGAGTGGTCAGCCCCAGCATTTT.

The chain joins TRBV6-2 or TRBV6-3 to TRBJ2-2, with TRBD2 matching over 11 bases. V lost 0 bases and J lost 6; bases outside the gene matches: 15. This CDR3 contains 20 residues. In germline, CDR1 is MNHEY, CDR2 SVGEGT. The CDR3 here is CASSYSSLAGGPLGSGELFF. In nucleotides, the CDR3 is TGTGCCAGCAGTTACTCCTCTCTAGCGGGGGGCCCGCTTGGGTCCGGGGAGCTGTTTTTT.